This TCR beta chain is from a study of cytomegalovirus exposure and HLA in healthy donors. Study-wide results and limits: The authors listed approximately 150 TCR beta chains as cytomegalovirus-associated. Later on, an analysis showed TCR association rates differing by HLA locus, with DRB1 the most and HLA-C the fewest.

Germline V gene data show CDR1 as SGHRS and CDR2 as YFSETQ. V lost 0 bases to trimming and J lost 5 bases, with 9 bases between them. CDR3 size: 14 residues. The PCR contained 60 Vbeta and 13 Jbeta primers. The method was immunoSEQ multiplex PCR; TCRdb's version includes in-frame clones alone and lacks a portion of them. Of 100,000 to 150,000 clones in the sample, about 15% were seen once. Regarding donors, all were healthy bone marrow donors. This clone was detected only a few times. The antigen is unknown. Sequences were obtained from PBMCs. V and J are TRBV5-1 and TRBJ2-1; D might be TRBD2 (5 bases). This TCR was recovered from a female donor in good health and CMV-seropositive. The CDR3 spells CASSLATGNNEQFF. The CDR3, as DNA: TGCGCCAGCAGCTTGGCCACGGGGAACAATGAGCAGTTCTTC.